The 25 T cell receptor beta chains given below trace back to one sample, sequenced in a study of T cells after posttransplantation cyclophosphamide. Some clones are missing from TCRdb's copy, which holds only in-frame ones; the method was immunoSEQ multiplex PCR. The sample lists tens of thousands of clones; roughly 92% were seen once. Sample: PBMCs. The receptors shown here come from a woman between 45 and 60 years old in good health and a related stem cell transplant donor.

The chain employs TRBV5-1 and TRBJ1-4; 9 bases are shared with TRBD1. Trimming cost V 4 bases and J 5 bases; bases outside gene matches: 3. The length of the CDR3 is 14 residues. Per germline, CDR1 SGHRS and CDR2 YFSETQ. The CDR3 is CASSPGTGNEKLFF. DNA of the CDR3: TGCGCCAGCAGCCCAGGGACAGGGAATGAAAAACTGTTTTTT.

This clone appeared once. V and J are TRBV28 and TRBJ1-2, with a possible D match to TRBD1 (6 bases). This CDR3 region has 12 residues. CDR1 is MDHEN and CDR2 is SYDVKM in the germline V gene. Deletions cut 5 bases from V and 8 bases from J, with 12 bases between. CDR3 bases: TGTGCCAGCAGTCCAGTCAGGGGAGGCTACACCTTC. Its translation is CASSPVRGGYTF.

The V gene is TRBV9, the J gene TRBJ2-1, with 7 bases fitting TRBD2. The CDR3 is made up of 16 amino acids. In germline, CDR1 is SGDLS, CDR2 YYNGEE. Trimming removed 0 bases from V and 0 bases from J; junction bases left unmatched: 3. The CDR3 is CASSVASGRSYNEQFF. The CDR3 DNA reads as TGTGCCAGCAGCGTAGCTAGCGGACGCTCCTACAATGAGCAGTTCTTC.

The V call is TRBV28, the J call TRBJ2-7, with no clear D. V was trimmed by 6 bases and J by 0 bases, leaving 9 bases between them. There are 13 residues in the CDR3. Germline V CDR1 and CDR2: MDHEN, SYDVKM. Written as DNA, the CDR3 is TGTGCCAGCAGCCCCGCTAACTCCTACGAGCAGTACTTC. Protein product: CASSPANSYEQYF. Looking up the rest from reference TRBV28 and TRBJ2-7 gives the full variable domain: DVKVTQSSRYLVKRTGEKVFLECVQDMDHENMFWYRQDPGLGLRLIYFSYDVKMKEKGDIPEGYSVSREKKERFSLILESASTNQTSMYLCASSPANSYEQYFGPGTRLTVT.

The V and J genes are TRBV5-1 and TRBJ2-2, with 7 bases aligning to TRBD1. After removal of 0 bases from V and 4 bases from J, the junction contained 3 bases not matched to a gene. The CDR3 length is 15 residues. CDR1 and CDR2 (germline): SGHRS, YFSETQ. CDR3 bases: TGCGCCAGCAGCTTGGTCGCAGGGGGCACCGGGGAGCTGTTTTTT. Its translation is CASSLVAGGTGELFF.

The chain has TRBV11-2 and TRBJ1-3; D is uncertain. The CDR3 sequence is 15 residues long. Trimming removed 0 bases at V and 2 bases at J, with 8 bases between. From germline, CDR1 is SGHAT and CDR2 FQNNGV. CDR3 coding DNA: TGTGCCAGCAGCTTAGATCGGGGAACTGGAAACACCATATATTTT. Translating gives CASSLDRGTGNTIYF.

V usage is TRBV7-9 and J usage is TRBJ2-2, with 12 bases aligning to TRBD2. Losses at the gene ends were 4 bases for V and 3 bases for J; bases not matched to a gene: 3. The CDR3 sequence is 16 residues long. From germline, CDR1 is SEHNR and CDR2 FQNEAQ (reference sequence). CDR3 region: CASSSRTSGDTGELFF. CDR3 DNA sequence: TGTGCCAGCAGCTCAAGGACTAGCGGGGACACCGGGGAGCTGTTTTTT. The full variable domain, completed using reference TRBV7-9 and TRBJ2-2, is DTGVSQNPRHKITKRGQNVTFRCDPISEHNRLYWYRQTLGQGPEFLTYFQNEAQLEKSRLLSDRFSAERPKGSFSTLEIQRTEQGDSAMYLCASSSRTSGDTGELFFGEGSRLTVL.

The CDR3 sequence: CASSARGWMNTEAFF. The CDR3 DNA is TGTGCCAGCAGCGCCAGGGGCTGGATGAACACTGAAGCTTTCTTT. The chain recombines TRBV9 with TRBJ1-1; a weak D match, TRBD1 (6 bases). V was pared by 3 bases and J by 0 bases, with 12 bases between. The length of the CDR3 is 15 residues. Looked up from germline, CDR1 is SGDLS and CDR2 is YYNGEE. Supplemented by reference TRBV9 and TRBJ1-1, the full variable domain reads DSGVTQTPKHLITATGQRVTLRCSPRSGDLSVYWYQQSLDQGLQFLIQYYNGEERAKGNILERFSAQQFPDLHSELNLSSLELGDSALYFCASSARGWMNTEAFFGQGTRLTVV.

This rearrangement joins TRBV19 to TRBJ1-2, with D perhaps TRBD1 (5 bases). V gave up 5 bases and J gave up 5 bases, with 15 bases separating them. Germline V gene lookup returns CDR1 LNHDA and CDR2 SQIVND (reference sequence). The length of the CDR3 is 14 residues. The CDR3 region is CASSPPQGGYGYTF. In nucleotides, the CDR3 is TGTGCCAGTAGTCCCCCGCAGGGAGGGTATGGCTACACCTTC. Looking up the rest from reference TRBV19 and TRBJ1-2 gives the full variable domain: DGGITQSPKYLFRKEGQNVTLSCEQNLNHDAMYWYRQDPGQGLRLIYYSQIVNDFQKGDIAEGYSVSREKKESFPLTVTSAQKNPTAFYLCASSPPQGGYGYTFGSGTRLTVV.

The chain employs TRBV19 and TRBJ2-7, with a weak D call TRBD2 (7 bases). Per the germline V gene, CDR1 is LNHDA and CDR2 is SQIVND (reference sequence). The germline V and J ends were trimmed by 10 bases and 5 bases, with 21 bases remaining between them. This CDR3 contains 14 residues. CDR3 sequence reads: CATSDGAGANEQYF. CDR3 sequence (DNA): TGTGCCACCTCGGATGGGGCGGGGGCAAACGAGCAGTACTTC.

This rearrangement joins TRBV7-2 to TRBJ1-1; the D is unclear. Germline CDR1 is SGHTA and CDR2 is FQGNSA. The CDR3 runs to 14 residues. V was trimmed by 1 base and J by 1 base, leaving 7 bases between them. The CDR3, as DNA: TGTGCCAGCAGCTTAGGTCCAGGGAACACTGAAGCTTTCTTT. Translation gives CASSLGPGNTEAFF.

The chain employs TRBV6-5 and TRBJ2-7; 8 positions match TRBD1. After removal of 7 bases from V and 6 bases from J, the junction contained 14 bases not matched to a gene. Germline V CDR1 and CDR2: MNHEY, SVGAGI. CDR3 length equals 15 residues. CDR3 DNA sequence: TGTGCCAGCACCCACCGACAGGGGCGCGTCCGCGAGCAGTACTTC. Protein: CASTHRQGRVREQYF.

J is TRBJ2-7 and V is TRBV9; tentatively, D is TRBD2 (6 bases). V was cut by 4 bases and J by 3 bases, with 14 bases left in between. CDR3 length: 14 amino acids. Germline assignment: CDR1 SGDLS and CDR2 YYNGEE. The CDR3 nucleotides are TGTGCCAGCAGCCAAGATGGGGGAGGCTACGAGCAGTACTTC. Translating gives CASSQDGGGYEQYF.

The V and J genes are TRBV15 and TRBJ2-1; the match to TRBD2 covers 7 bases. Germline CDR1 and CDR2: LNHNV and YYDKDF (reference sequence). The junction had 15 bases not matched to a gene; V was cut back by 0 bases and J by 10 bases. The CDR3 extends over 17 amino acids. CDR3 DNA: TGTGCCACCAGCAGAGATCTTGGACTAGTGGGTGGAGGCGAGCAGTTCTTC. Its protein product is CATSRDLGLVGGGEQFF.

The chain is built from TRBV15 and TRBJ2-5; a possible D gene is TRBD2 (6 bases). This CDR3 comprises 14 residues. V was shortened by 2 bases and J by 3 bases, with 10 bases between the two germline ends. Per germline, CDR1 LNHNV and CDR2 YYDKDF (reference sequence). CDR3 bases: TGTGCCACCAGCAGAAACGCGGGGAAAGAGACCCAGTACTTC. It specifies CATSRNAGKETQYF.

The chain uses TRBV18 and TRBJ2-7; 12 positions match TRBD2. The V and J ends lost 1 base and 5 bases, in that order; junction bases with no gene match: 21. The CDR3 totals 21 residues. Germline assignment: CDR1 KGHSH and CDR2 LQKENI. The CDR3, as DNA: TGTGCCAGCTCACCACGTATGATAGGGACTAGCGGGCAGAGGAGCCCCCACGAGCAGTACTTC. This translates into CASSPRMIGTSGQRSPHEQYF.

This rearrangement joins TRBV6-1 to TRBJ1-4; D gene ambiguous. Trimming left V 4 bases short and J 14 bases short, with 17 bases between. This CDR3 is built from 13 residues. Germline lookup yields CDR1 MNHNS and CDR2 SASEGT. CDR3 protein: CASSVPPLGRLFF. The CDR3 DNA follows: TGTGCCAGCAGTGTCCCCCCGTTGGGCCGGCTGTTTTTT.

This chain joins TRBV12-5 and TRBJ2-5; D possibly corresponds to TRBD1 (5 bases). Near its end, the DNA agrees better with TRBJ2-7, so the J call may be wrong. CDR1 LGHNT and CDR2 FRNRAP come from the germline V gene. The CDR3 sequence is 12 residues long. The CDR3 here is CASEPRVDEQYF. CDR3 DNA: TGTGCTAGTGAACCCAGGGTCGACGAGCAGTACTTC.

The chain joins TRBV18 to TRBJ1-5; 7 bases are a match to TRBD1. Trimming cost V 3 bases and J 1 base; bases outside gene matches: 3. The CDR3 extends over 15 amino acids. Germline-derived CDR1 and CDR2 are KGHSH and LQKENI. The CDR3 DNA sequence: TGTGCCAGCTCACCCACAGGGGCGAGCAATCAGCCCCAGCATTTT. This sequence encodes CASSPTGASNQPQHF.

The chain couples TRBV19 to TRBJ1-6; D perhaps matches TRBD1 (5 bases). Germline CDR1 is LNHDA and CDR2 is SQIVND (reference sequence). V lost 5 bases, J lost 7 bases, and 12 bases lay in between. This CDR3 comprises 14 residues. CDR3 nucleotide sequence: TGTGCCAGTAGTGAGGCCAGGGTAAATTCACCCCTCCACTTT. Residues: CASSEARVNSPLHF.

This clone came up once. The rearrangement links TRBV4-2 to TRBJ2-4; a possible D gene is TRBD1 (6 bases). Trimming took 2 bases from V and 5 from J, leaving 10 bases between them. Germline V gives CDR1 LGHNA, CDR2 YNFKEQ. The CDR3 runs to 14 residues. This CDR3 reads CASSQTGLENIQYF. DNA of the CDR3: TGTGCCAGCAGCCAAACAGGGTTGGAAAACATTCAGTACTTC.

CDR3 sequence (DNA): TGTGCCAGCAGCCTCGGACAGGGGGCGGATGGCTACACCTTC. This codes for CASSLGQGADGYTF. This chain uses TRBV7-9 with TRBJ1-2, with TRBD1 identical over 11 bases. The CDR3 length is 14 residues. Germline lookup yields CDR1 SEHNR and CDR2 FQNEAQ (reference sequence). V gave up 5 bases and J gave up 6 bases; unmatched junction bases: 5.

V usage is TRBV29-1 and J usage is TRBJ2-3; 7 positions match TRBD2. Unmatched junction bases numbered 13, after V lost 3 bases and J lost 4 bases. Per the germline V gene, CDR1 is SQVTM and CDR2 is ANQGSEA. This CDR3 comprises 16 residues. This CDR3 is CSVEERWAGEPDTQYF. The CDR3 DNA reads TGCAGCGTTGAGGAGAGGTGGGCGGGGGAACCAGATACGCAGTATTTT.

J is TRBJ2-7 and V is TRBV6-6; 9 bases align to TRBD1. V trimming: 7 bases; J trimming: 1 base; junction bases outside the gene matches: 5. Looked up from germline, CDR1 is MNHNY and CDR2 is SVGAGI (reference sequence). The CDR3 runs to 14 residues. In DNA, the CDR3 is TGTGCCAGCAAATTACAGGGGGCTTCCTACGAGCAGTACTTC. Amino acid sequence: CASKLQGASYEQYF.

The J gene is TRBJ2-5, the V gene TRBV19; 14 nucleotides match TRBD2. Trimming at V came to 4 bases and at J to 3 bases, leaving 1 base not matched to a gene. The CDR3 has 15 amino acids. Per germline, CDR1 LNHDA and CDR2 SQIVND (reference sequence). CDR3 DNA: TGTGCCAGTAGTAAGGGACTAGCGGGGGAAGAGACCCAGTACTTC. Residues: CASSKGLAGEETQYF.